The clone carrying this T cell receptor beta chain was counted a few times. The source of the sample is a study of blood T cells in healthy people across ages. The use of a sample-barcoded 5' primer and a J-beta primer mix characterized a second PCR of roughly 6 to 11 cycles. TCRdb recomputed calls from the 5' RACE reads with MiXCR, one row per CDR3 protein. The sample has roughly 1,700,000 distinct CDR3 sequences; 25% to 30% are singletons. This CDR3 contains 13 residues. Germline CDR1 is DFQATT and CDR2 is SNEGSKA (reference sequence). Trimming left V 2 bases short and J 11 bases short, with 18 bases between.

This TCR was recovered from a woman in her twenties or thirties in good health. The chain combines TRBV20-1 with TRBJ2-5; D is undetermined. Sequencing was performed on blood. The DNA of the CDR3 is TGCAGTGCTAGAAATCTAGTTGTTTACGGGCAGTACTTC. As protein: CSARNLVVYGQYF.